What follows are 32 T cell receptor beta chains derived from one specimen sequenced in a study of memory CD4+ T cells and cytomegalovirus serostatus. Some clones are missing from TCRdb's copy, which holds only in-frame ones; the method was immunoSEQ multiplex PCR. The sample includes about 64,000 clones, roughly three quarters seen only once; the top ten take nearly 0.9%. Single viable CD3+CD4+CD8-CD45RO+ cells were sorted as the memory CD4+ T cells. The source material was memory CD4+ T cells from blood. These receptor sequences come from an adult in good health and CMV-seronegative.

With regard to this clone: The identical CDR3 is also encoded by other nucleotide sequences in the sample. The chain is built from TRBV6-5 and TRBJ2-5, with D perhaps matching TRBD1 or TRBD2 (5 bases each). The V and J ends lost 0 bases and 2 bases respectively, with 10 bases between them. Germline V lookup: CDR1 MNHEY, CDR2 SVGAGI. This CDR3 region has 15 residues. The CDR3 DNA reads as TGTGCCAGCAGTTACTCCGGGACCCTACAAGAGACCCAGTACTTC. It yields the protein CASSYSGTLQETQYF.

The CDR3 DNA sequence: TGCGCCAGCAGCATACAGGTTGGGGCCACTGAAGCTTTCTTT. This codes for CASSIQVGATEAFF. V usage is TRBV5-1 and J usage is TRBJ1-1; possibly TRBD1 for D (5 bases). Germline CDR1 is SGHRS and CDR2 is YFSETQ. Trimming stripped 4 bases from V and 4 bases from J, with 14 bases between. The CDR3 consists of 14 residues.

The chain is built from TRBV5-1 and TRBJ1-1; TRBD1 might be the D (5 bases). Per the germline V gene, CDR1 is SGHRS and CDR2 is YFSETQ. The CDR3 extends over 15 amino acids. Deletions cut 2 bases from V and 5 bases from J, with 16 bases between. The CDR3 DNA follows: TGCGCCAGCAGCTTAGACAGACCTCAGGGTACTGAAGCTTTCTTT. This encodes CASSLDRPQGTEAFF. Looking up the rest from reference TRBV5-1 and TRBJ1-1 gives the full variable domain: KAGVTQTPRYLIKTRGQQVTLSCSPISGHRSVSWYQQTPGQGLQFLFEYFSETQRNKGNFPGRFSGRQFSNSRSEMNVSTLELGDSALYLCASSLDRPQGTEAFFGQGTRLTVV.

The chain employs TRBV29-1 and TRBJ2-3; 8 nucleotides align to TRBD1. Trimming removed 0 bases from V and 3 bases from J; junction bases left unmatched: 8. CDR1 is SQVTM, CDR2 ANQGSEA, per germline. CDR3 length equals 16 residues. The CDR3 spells CSVEDLNTGGTDTQYF. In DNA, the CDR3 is TGCAGCGTTGAAGATCTTAATACAGGGGGTACAGATACGCAGTATTTT.

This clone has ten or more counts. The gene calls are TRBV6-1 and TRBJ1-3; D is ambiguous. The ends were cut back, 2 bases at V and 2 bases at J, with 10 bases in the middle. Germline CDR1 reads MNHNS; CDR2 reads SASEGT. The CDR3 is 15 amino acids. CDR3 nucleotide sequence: TGTGCCAGCAGTGAATCTTTGGGCGCTGGAAACACCATATATTTT. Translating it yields CASSESLGAGNTIYF.

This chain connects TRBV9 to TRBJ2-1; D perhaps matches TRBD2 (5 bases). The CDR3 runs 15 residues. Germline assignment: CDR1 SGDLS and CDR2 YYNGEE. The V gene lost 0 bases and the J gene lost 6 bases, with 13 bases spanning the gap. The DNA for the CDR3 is TGTGCCAGCAGCGTAGTGGCGGGCTCCCGCAATGAGCAGTTCTTC. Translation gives CASSVVAGSRNEQFF. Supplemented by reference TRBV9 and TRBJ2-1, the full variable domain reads DSGVTQTPKHLITATGQRVTLRCSPRSGDLSVYWYQQSLDQGLQFLIQYYNGEERAKGNILERFSAQQFPDLHSELNLSSLELGDSALYFCASSVVAGSRNEQFFGPGTRLTVL.

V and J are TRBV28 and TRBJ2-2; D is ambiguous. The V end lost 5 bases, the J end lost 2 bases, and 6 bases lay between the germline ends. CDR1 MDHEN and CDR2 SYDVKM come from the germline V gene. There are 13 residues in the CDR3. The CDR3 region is CASSQTNTGELFF. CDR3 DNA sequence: TGTGCCAGCAGTCAGACTAACACCGGGGAGCTGTTTTTT.

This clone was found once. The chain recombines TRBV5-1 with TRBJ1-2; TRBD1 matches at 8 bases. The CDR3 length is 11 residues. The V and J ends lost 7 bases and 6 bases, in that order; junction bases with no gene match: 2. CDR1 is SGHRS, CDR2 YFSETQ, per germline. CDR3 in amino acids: CASGQGNGYTF. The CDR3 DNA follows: TGCGCCAGCGGACAGGGTAATGGCTACACCTTC.

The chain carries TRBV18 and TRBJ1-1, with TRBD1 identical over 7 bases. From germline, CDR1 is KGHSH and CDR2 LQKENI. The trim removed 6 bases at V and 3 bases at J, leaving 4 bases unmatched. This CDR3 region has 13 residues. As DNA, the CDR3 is TGTGCCAGCTCGACAGGGCAGGACACTGAAGCTTTCTTT. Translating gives CASSTGQDTEAFF.

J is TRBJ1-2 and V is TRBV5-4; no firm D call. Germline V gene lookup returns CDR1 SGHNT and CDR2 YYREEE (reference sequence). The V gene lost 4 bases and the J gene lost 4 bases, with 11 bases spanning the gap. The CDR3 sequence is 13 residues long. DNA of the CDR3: TGTGCCAGCAGCCCAGTAGGGCGCTATGGCTACACCTTC. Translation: CASSPVGRYGYTF.

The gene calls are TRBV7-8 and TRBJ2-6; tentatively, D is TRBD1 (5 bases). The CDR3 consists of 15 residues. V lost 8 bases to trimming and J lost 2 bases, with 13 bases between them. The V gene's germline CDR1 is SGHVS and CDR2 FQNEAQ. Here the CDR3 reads CASEPRVPGANVLTF. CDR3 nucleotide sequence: TGTGCCAGCGAACCCAGGGTCCCTGGGGCCAACGTCCTGACTTTC.

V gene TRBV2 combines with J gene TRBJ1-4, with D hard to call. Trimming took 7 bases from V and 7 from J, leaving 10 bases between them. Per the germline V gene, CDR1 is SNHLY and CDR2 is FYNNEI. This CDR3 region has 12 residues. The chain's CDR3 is CASTWVGEKLFF. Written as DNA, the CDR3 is TGTGCCAGCACCTGGGTTGGTGAAAAACTGTTTTTT.

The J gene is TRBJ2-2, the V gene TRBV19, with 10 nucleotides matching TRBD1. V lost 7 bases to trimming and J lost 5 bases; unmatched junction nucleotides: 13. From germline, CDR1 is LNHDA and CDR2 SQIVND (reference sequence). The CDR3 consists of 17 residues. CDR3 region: CASIPRWDRGGTGELFF. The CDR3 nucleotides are TGTGCCAGTATTCCTAGGTGGGACAGGGGCGGGACCGGGGAGCTGTTTTTT.

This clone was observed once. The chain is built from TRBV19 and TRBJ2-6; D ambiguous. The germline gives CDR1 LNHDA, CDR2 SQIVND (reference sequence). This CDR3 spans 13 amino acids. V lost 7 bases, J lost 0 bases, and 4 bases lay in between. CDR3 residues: CASTDSGANVLTF. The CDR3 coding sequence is TGTGCCAGTACGGACTCTGGGGCCAACGTCCTGACTTTC. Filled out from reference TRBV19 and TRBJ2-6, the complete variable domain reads DGGITQSPKYLFRKEGQNVTLSCEQNLNHDAMYWYRQDPGQGLRLIYYSQIVNDFQKGDIAEGYSVSREKKESFPLTVTSAQKNPTAFYLCASTDSGANVLTFGAGSRLTVL.

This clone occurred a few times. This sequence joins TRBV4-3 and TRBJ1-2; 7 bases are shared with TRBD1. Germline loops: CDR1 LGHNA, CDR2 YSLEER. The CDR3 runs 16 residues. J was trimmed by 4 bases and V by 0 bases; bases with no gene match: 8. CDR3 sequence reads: CASSQERAGGIYGYTF. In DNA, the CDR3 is TGCGCCAGCAGCCAAGAAAGAGCAGGGGGGATCTATGGCTACACCTTC.

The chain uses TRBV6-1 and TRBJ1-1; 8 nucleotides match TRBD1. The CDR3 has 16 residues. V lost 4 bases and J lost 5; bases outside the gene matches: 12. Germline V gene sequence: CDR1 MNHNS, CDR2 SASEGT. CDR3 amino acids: CASSGGAGGSRTEAFF. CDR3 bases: TGTGCCAGCAGTGGGGGGGCAGGGGGCTCGAGGACTGAAGCTTTCTTT.

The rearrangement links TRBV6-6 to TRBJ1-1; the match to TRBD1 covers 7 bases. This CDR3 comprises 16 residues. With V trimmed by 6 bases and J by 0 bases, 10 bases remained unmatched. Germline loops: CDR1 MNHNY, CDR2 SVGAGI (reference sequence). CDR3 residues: CASSRDRLQVNTEAFF. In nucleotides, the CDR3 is TGTGCCAGCAGCAGGGACAGATTACAAGTGAACACTGAAGCTTTCTTT.

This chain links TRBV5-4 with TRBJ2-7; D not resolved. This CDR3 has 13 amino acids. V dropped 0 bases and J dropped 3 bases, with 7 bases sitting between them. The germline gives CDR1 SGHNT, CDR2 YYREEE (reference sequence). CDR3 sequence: CASSLAPSYEQYF. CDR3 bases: TGTGCCAGCAGCTTGGCCCCTAGCTACGAGCAGTACTTC.

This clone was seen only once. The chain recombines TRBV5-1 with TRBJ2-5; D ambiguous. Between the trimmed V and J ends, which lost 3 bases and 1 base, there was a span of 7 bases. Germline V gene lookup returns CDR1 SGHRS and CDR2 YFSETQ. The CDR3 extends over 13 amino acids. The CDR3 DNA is TGCGCCAGCAGCTCAACGTCCCAAGAGACCCAGTACTTC. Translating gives CASSSTSQETQYF.

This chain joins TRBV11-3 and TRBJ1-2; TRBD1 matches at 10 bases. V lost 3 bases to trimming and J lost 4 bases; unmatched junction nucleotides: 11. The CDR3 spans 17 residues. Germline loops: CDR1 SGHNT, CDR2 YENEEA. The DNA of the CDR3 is TGTGCCAGCAGCTTGCCCCGACAGGGGGCTCTAGGCTATGGCTACACCTTC. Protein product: CASSLPRQGALGYGYTF.

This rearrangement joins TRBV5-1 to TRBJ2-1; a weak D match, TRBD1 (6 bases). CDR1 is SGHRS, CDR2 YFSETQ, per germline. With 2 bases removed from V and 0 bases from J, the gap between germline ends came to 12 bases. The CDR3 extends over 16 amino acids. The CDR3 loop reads CASSFTGSNSYNEQFF. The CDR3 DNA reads TGCGCCAGCAGCTTCACAGGGAGTAACTCCTACAATGAGCAGTTCTTC.

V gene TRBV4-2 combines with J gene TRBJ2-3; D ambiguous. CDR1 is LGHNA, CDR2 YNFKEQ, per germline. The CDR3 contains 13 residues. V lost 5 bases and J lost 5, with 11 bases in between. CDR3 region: CASSSAQLDTQYF. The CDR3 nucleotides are TGTGCCAGCAGCTCGGCCCAGCTAGATACGCAGTATTTT.

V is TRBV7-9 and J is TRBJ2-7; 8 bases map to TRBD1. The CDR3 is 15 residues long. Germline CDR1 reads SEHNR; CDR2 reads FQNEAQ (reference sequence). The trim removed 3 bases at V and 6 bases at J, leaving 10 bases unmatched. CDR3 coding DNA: TGTGCCAGCAGCTTGGGACAGGTGGGTTTCCGCGAGCAGTACTTC. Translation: CASSLGQVGFREQYF.

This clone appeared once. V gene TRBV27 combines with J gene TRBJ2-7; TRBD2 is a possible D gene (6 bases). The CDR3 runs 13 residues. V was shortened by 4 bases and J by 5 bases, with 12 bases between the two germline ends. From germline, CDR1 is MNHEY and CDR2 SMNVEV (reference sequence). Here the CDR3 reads CASSSAGSHEQYF. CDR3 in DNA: TGTGCCAGCAGTTCCGCCGGGAGCCACGAGCAGTACTTC.

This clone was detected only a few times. The CDR3 DNA reads as TGTGCCATCAGTGACAGACTCTCCTACGAGCAGTACTTC. Translated, it gives CAISDRLSYEQYF. The chain joins TRBV10-3 to TRBJ2-7; D not resolved. CDR3 length: 13 amino acids. Between the trimmed V and J ends, which lost 3 bases and 0 bases, there was a span of 6 bases. Germline V CDR1 and CDR2: ENHRY, SYGVKD.

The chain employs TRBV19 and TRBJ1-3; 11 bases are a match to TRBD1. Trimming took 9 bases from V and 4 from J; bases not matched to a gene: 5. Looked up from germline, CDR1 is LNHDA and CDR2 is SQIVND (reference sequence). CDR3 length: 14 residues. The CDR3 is CASRTGGEGNTIYF. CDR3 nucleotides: TGTGCCAGCCGGACAGGGGGCGAAGGAAACACCATATATTTT.

The CDR3, as DNA: TGTGCCAGCAGTGATTATGGACTTTCGAACACTGAAGCTTTCTTT. Amino acids: CASSDYGLSNTEAFF. The J gene is TRBJ1-1, the V gene TRBV25-1; no reliable D call. Looked up from germline, CDR1 is MGHDK and CDR2 is SYGVNS. Trimming left V 3 bases short and J 1 base short, with 12 bases between. The CDR3 runs to 15 residues. The entire variable domain, with the rest obtained from reference TRBV25-1 and TRBJ1-1, is as follows: EADIYQTPRYLVIGTGKKITLECSQTMGHDKMYWYQQDPGMELHLIHYSYGVNSTEKGDLSSESTVSRIRTEHFPLTLESARPSHTSQYLCASSDYGLSNTEAFFGQGTRLTVV.

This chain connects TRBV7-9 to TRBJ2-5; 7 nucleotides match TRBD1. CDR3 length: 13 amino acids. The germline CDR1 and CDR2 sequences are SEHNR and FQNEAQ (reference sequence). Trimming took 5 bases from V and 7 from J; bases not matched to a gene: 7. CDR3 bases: TGTGCCAGCAGCCACGGGACAGCGGCGACCCAGTACTTC. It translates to CASSHGTAATQYF.

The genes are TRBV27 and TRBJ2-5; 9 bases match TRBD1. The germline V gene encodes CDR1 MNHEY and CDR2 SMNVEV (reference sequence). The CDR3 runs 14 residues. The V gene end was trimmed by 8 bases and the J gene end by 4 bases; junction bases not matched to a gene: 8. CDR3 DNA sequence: TGTGCCAGCGGAAGTACAGGGGGCATAGAGACCCAGTACTTC. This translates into CASGSTGGIETQYF.

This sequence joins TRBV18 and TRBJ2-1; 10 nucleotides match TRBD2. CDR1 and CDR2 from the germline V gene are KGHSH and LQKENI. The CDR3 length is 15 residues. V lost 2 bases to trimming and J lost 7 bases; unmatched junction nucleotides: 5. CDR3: CASSPRLAGTNEQFF. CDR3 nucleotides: TGTGCCAGCTCACCAAGACTAGCGGGCACTAATGAGCAGTTCTTC.

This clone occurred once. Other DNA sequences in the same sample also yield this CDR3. CDR3 residues: CASSRGTGGEKLFF. The CDR3 region has the DNA TGTGCCAGCTCCCGCGGGACAGGGGGTGAAAAACTGTTTTTT. The chain links TRBV18 to TRBJ1-4, with 11 bases identical to TRBD1. Looked up from germline, CDR1 is KGHSH and CDR2 is LQKENI. With 6 bases clipped from V and 7 bases from J, the junction kept 4 bases outside the gene matches. The CDR3 is made up of 14 amino acids. Full variable domain (remainder filled in from reference TRBV18 and TRBJ1-4): NAGVMQNPRHLVRRRGQEARLRCSPMKGHSHVYWYRQLPEEGLKFMVYLQKENIIDESGMPKERFSAEFPKEGPSILRIQQVVRGDSAAYFCASSRGTGGEKLFFGSGTQLSVL.

CDR3 in DNA: TGTGCCAGCAGCAAAGGCGCTAGCGGGAACACCGGGGAGCTGTTTTTT. Amino acid sequence: CASSKGASGNTGELFF. This rearrangement joins TRBV7-3 to TRBJ2-2; 7 bases are shared with TRBD2. The CDR3 spans 16 residues. Germline V gives CDR1 SGHTA, CDR2 FQGTGA. The V segment lost 5 bases and the J segment 1 base; nucleotides outside the gene matches: 7.